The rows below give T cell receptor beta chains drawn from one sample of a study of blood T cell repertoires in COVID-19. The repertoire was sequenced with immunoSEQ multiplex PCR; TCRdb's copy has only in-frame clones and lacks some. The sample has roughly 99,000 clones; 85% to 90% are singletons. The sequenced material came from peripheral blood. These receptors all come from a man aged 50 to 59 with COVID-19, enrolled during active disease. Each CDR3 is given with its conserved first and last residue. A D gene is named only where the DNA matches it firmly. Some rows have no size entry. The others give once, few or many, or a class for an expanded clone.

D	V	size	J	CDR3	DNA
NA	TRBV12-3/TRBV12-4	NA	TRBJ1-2	CASSLAPTLSYTF	TGTGCCAGCAGTTTAGCCCCGACTCTGAGCTACACCTTC
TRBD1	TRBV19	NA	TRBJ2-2	CASRAPGDRGTFKNTGELFF	TGTGCCAGTAGGGCCCCCGGGGACAGGGGCACTTTTAAGAACACCGGGGAGCTGTTTTTT
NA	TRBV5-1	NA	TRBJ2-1	CASSLGQRDNEQFF	TGCGCCAGCAGCTTGGGCCAGCGGGACAATGAGCAGTTCTTC
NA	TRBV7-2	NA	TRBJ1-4	CASSFGTFGEKLFF	TGTGCCAGCAGCTTCGGGACATTTGGTGAAAAACTGTTTTTT
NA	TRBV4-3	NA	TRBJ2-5	CASSQAFRDGETQYF	TGCGCCAGCAGCCAAGCCTTCAGGGATGGGGAGACCCAGTACTTC
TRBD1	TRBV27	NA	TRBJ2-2	CASSFTGGNTGELFF	TGTGCCAGCAGTTTCACAGGGGGGAACACCGGGGAGCTGTTTTTT
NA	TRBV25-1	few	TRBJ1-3	CASSRGENTIYF	TGTGCCAGCAGCAGGGGAGAAAACACCATATATTTT
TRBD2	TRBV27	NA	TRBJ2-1	CASTEGLASYNEQFF	TGTGCCAGCACCGAGGGACTAGCATCCTACAATGAGCAGTTCTTC
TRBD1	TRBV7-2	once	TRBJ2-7	CASSQDRGSYEQYF	TGTGCCAGCAGCCAGGACAGGGGCTCCTACGAGCAGTACTTC
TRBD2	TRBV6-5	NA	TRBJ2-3	CASRPSGGSTDTQYF	TGTGCCAGCAGGCCTAGCGGGGGGAGCACAGATACGCAGTATTTT
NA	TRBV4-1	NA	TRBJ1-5	CASSQDGQSNQPQHF	TGCGCCAGCAGCCAAGATGGGCAGTCCAATCAGCCCCAGCATTTT
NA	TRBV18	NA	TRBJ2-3	CASSPLNRAETDTQYF	TGTGCCAGCTCACCACTGAACAGGGCCGAAACAGATACGCAGTATTTT
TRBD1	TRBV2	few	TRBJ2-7	CASSDPGTGPSYEQYF	TGTGCCAGCAGTGATCCCGGGACAGGCCCCTCCTACGAGCAGTACTTC
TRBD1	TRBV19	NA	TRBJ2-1	CASSDRPSSYNEQFF	TGTGCCAGTTCGGACAGGCCGAGCTCCTACAATGAGCAGTTCTTC
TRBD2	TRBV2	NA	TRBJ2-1	CASRVGGGGYNEQFF	TGTGCCAGCAGAGTTGGCGGGGGGGGCTACAATGAGCAGTTCTTC
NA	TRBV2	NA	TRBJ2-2	CASSIGTSNTGELFF	TGTGCCAGCAGTATAGGGACTTCGAACACCGGGGAGCTGTTTTTT
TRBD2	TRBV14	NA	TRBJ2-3	CASGLAGTDTQYF	TGTGCCAGCGGTCTAGCGGGCACAGATACGCAGTATTTT
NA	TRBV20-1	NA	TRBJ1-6	CSASRGAGSPLHF	TGCAGTGCTAGTCGGGGGGCCGGCTCACCCCTCCACTTT
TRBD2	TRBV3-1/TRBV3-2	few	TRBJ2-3	CASSRTSGGGGVTDTQYF	TGTGCCAGCAGCCGGACTAGCGGGGGAGGTGGTGTCACAGATACGCAGTATTTT
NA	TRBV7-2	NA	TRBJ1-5	CASHNYRSNQPQHF	TGTGCCAGCCACAACTATCGGAGCAATCAGCCCCAGCATTTT
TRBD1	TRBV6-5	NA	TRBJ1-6	CASRLTDRSPLHF	TGTGCCAGCAGGTTAACGGACAGGTCACCCCTCCACTTT
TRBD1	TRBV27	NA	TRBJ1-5	CASTDRESYNQPQHF	TGTGCCAGCACCGACAGGGAGAGTTACAATCAGCCCCAGCATTTT
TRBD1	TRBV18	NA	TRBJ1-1	CASSPGQDTEAFF	TGTGCCAGCTCACCAGGACAGGACACTGAAGCTTTCTTT
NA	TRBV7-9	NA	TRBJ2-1	CASSPTGLLLGNEQFF	TGTGCCAGCAGCCCAACGGGACTCCTCCTCGGGAATGAGCAGTTCTTC
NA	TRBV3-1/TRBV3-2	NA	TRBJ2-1	CASSHGYNEQFF	TGTGCCAGCAGCCACGGGTACAATGAGCAGTTCTTC
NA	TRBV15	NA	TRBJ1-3	CATSRDTVGNTIYF	TGTGCCACCAGCAGAGATACGGTTGGAAACACCATATATTTT
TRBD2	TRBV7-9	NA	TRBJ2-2	CASRRGGTGELFF	TGTGCCAGCAGGCGGGGGGGAACCGGGGAGCTGTTTTTT
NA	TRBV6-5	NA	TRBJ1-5	CATKEVGSNQPQHF	TGTGCCACCAAGGAGGTGGGTAGCAATCAGCCCCAGCATTTT
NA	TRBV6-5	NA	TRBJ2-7	CASKPAGLLYEQYF	TGTGCCAGCAAACCCGCGGGACTTCTGTACGAGCAGTACTTC
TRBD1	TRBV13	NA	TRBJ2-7	CASSFLLGQGAYEQYF	TGTGCCAGCAGCTTTTTGTTAGGGCAGGGGGCCTACGAGCAGTACTTC
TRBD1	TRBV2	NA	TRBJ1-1	CASSTFTGAAFF	TGTGCCAGCAGTACCTTTACAGGGGCAGCTTTCTTT
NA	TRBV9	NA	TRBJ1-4	CASSVEHNNEKLFF	TGTGCCAGCAGCGTAGAGCATAATAATGAAAAACTGTTTTTT
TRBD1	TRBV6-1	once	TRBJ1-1	CASSARGRGNTEAFF	TGTGCCAGCAGTGCCAGGGGGCGAGGGAACACTGAAGCTTTCTTT
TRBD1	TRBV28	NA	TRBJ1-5	CASSRGQGRPRQPQHF	TGTGCCAGCAGCCGTGGACAGGGAAGGCCCCGTCAGCCCCAGCATTTT
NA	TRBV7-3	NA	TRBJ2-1	CASSQGLNTLQFF	TGTGCCAGCAGCCAAGGACTAAATACTCTTCAGTTCTTC
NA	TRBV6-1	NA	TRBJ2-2	CASSEYRAGELFF	TGTGCCAGCAGTGAATACAGGGCTGGGGAGCTGTTTTTT
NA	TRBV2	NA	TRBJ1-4	CASSESPATNEKLFF	TGTGCCAGCAGTGAATCTCCAGCAACTAATGAAAAACTGTTTTTT
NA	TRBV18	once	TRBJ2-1	CASSPTGISYNEQFF	TGTGCCAGCTCGCCTACAGGGATCTCCTACAATGAGCAGTTCTTC